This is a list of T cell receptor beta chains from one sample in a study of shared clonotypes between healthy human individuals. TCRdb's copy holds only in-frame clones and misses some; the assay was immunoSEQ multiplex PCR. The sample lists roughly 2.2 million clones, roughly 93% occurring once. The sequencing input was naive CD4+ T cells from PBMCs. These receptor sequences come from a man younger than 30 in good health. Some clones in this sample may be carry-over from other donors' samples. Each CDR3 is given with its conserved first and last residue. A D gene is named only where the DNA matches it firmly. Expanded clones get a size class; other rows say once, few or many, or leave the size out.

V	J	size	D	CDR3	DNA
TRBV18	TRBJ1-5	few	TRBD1	CASSSDGQGHQPQHF	TGTGCCAGCTCATCTGACGGACAGGGGCATCAGCCCCAGCATTTT
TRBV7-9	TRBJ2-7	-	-	CASSFTQGVIYEQYF	TGTGCCAGCAGCTTTACCCAGGGTGTGATCTACGAGCAGTACTTC
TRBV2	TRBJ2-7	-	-	CASSLRGEQYF	TGTGCCAGCAGCCTTCGAGGGGAGCAGTACTTC
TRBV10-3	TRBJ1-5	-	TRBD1	CAAQTGEGQPQHF	TGTGCCGCACAGACAGGGGAGGGCCAGCCCCAGCATTTT
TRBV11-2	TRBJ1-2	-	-	CASSFRITGLRGANYGYTF	TGTGCCAGCAGCTTCCGAATTACAGGGTTGAGGGGAGCTAACTATGGCTACACCTTC
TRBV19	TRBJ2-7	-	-	CASSPEWAYEQYF	TGTGCCAGCTCGCCGGAGTGGGCCTACGAGCAGTACTTC
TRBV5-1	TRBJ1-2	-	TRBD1	CASSSQGQLNYGYTF	TGCGCCAGCAGCTCGCAGGGACAGTTGAACTATGGCTACACCTTC
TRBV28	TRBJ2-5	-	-	CASSRGGRETQYF	TGTGCCAGCAGTAGAGGGGGACGGGAGACCCAGTACTTC
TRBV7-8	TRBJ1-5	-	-	CASSFREGQPQHF	TGTGCCAGCAGCTTCAGGGAAGGACAGCCCCAGCATTTT
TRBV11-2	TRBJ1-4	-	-	CASSSRGRSEKLFF	TGTGCCAGCAGCTCCCGGGGCCGCTCTGAAAAACTGTTTTTT
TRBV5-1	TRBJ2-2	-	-	CASSLGAAGLKTGELFF	TGCGCCAGCAGCTTGGGGGCGGCGGGTCTGAAAACCGGGGAGCTGTTTTTT
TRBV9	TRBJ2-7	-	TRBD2	CASSLGLAGEIYEQYF	TGTGCCAGCAGCCTGGGACTAGCGGGAGAAATATACGAGCAGTACTTC
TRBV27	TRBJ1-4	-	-	CASSYLTGSGEKLFF	TGTGCCAGCAGTTACCTTACAGGAAGCGGAGAAAAACTGTTTTTT
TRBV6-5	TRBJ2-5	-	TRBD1	CASRGTGHSQETQYF	TGTGCCAGCAGGGGGACAGGTCATAGCCAAGAGACCCAGTACTTC
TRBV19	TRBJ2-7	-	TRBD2	CASSLGLAYSYEQYF	TGTGCCAGTAGTTTGGGACTAGCGTACTCCTACGAGCAGTACTTC
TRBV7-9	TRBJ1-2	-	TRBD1	CASSPRQGPGNYGYTF	TGTGCCAGCAGCCCTCGACAGGGACCGGGCAACTATGGCTACACCTTC
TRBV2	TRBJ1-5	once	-	CASKLVSQPQHF	TGTGCCAGCAAACTTGTTTCGCAGCCCCAGCATTTT
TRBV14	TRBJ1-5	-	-	CASSHTGYSNQPQHF	TGTGCCAGCAGCCACACAGGATATAGCAATCAGCCCCAGCATTTT
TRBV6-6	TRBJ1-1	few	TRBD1	CASSSGTGGRAFF	TGTGCCAGCAGTTCGGGGACAGGGGGCCGAGCTTTCTTT
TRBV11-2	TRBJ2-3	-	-	CASSLDLATDTQYF	TGTGCCAGCAGCTTAGATCTGGCCACAGATACGCAGTATTTT
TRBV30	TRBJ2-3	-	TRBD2	CAGATSGNFYTQYF	TGTGCCGGAGCGACTAGCGGGAACTTTTATACGCAGTATTTT
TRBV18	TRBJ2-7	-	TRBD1	CASSPGGTGAYEQYF	TGTGCCAGCTCCCCAGGGGGGACAGGGGCCTACGAGCAGTACTTC
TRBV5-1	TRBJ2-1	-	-	CASSFGGGANNEQFF	TGCGCCAGCAGCTTTGGTGGGGGGGCGAATAACGAGCAGTTCTTC
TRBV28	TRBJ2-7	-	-	CASTLEILTYEQYF	TGTGCCAGCACCTTGGAGATACTGACCTACGAGCAGTACTTC
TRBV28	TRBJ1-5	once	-	CASRPAGNQPQHF	TGTGCCAGCAGACCCGCCGGGAACCAGCCCCAGCATTTT
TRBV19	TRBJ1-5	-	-	CASSIPDQPQHF	TGTGCCAGTAGTATACCGGATCAGCCCCAGCATTTT
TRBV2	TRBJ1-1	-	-	CASRRLGGTEAFF	TGTGCCAGCAGGCGACTCGGGGGCACTGAAGCTTTCTTT
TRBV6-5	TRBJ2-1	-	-	CASGLESVYNEQFF	TGTGCCAGCGGTCTGGAGTCAGTATACAATGAGCAGTTCTTC
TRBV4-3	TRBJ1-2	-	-	CASSQDFRGADYTF	TGCGCCAGCAGCCAAGATTTTAGGGGCGCTGACTACACCTTC
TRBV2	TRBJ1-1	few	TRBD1	CASSYRGQVNTEAFF	TGTGCCAGCAGTTACAGGGGGCAGGTGAACACTGAAGCTTTCTTT
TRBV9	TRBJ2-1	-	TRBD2	CASSVASGRGEQFF	TGTGCCAGCAGCGTGGCTAGCGGTAGGGGTGAGCAGTTCTTC
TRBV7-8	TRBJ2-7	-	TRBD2	CASSLDPGAGNEQYF	TGTGCCAGCAGCTTAGACCCGGGAGCGGGGAACGAGCAGTACTTC
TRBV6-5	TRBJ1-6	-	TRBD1	CASSPRGRGNSPLHF	TGTGCCAGCAGCCCCAGGGGGAGGGGTAATTCACCCCTCCACTTT
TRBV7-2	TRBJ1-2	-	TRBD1	CASSLGGQTYGYTF	TGTGCCAGCAGCTTAGGGGGACAGACCTATGGCTACACCTTC
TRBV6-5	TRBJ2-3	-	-	CASSRRRGTDTQYF	TGTGCCAGCAGCCGACGTCGGGGCACAGATACGCAGTATTTT
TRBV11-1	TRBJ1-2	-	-	CASSSGTQLPSYTF	TGTGCCAGCAGCTCGGGGACACAACTTCCTAGTTACACCTTC
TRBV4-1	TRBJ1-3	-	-	CASSQDPGTAGNTIYF	TGCGCCAGCAGCCAAGATCCAGGTACAGCTGGAAACACCATATATTTT
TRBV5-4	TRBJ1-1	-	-	CASSLESGTNTEAFF	TGTGCCAGCAGCTTGGAGTCAGGGACCAACACTGAAGCTTTCTTT
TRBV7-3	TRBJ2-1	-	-	CASSLDSSSYNEQFF	TGTGCCAGCAGCTTGGATTCCTCCTCCTACAATGAGCAGTTCTTC
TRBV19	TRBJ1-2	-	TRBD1	CASSFNRGGYTF	TGTGCCAGTAGTTTCAACAGGGGTGGCTACACCTTC
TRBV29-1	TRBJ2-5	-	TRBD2	CSVSVPGLGTSETQYF	TGCAGCGTCTCTGTACCGGGACTAGGGACGTCAGAGACCCAGTACTTC
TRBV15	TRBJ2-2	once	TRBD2	CATSRDLEGLAGADTGELFF	TGTGCCACCAGCAGAGATCTCGAGGGACTAGCGGGAGCCGATACCGGGGAGCTGTTTTTT
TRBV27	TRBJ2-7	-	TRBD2	CASSLWGSGRVSYEQYF	TGTGCCAGCAGTTTATGGGGTAGCGGGAGGGTCTCCTACGAGCAGTACTTC
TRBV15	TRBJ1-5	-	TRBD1	CATSGRGQGQPQHF	TGTGCCACCAGCGGCAGGGGGCAGGGACAGCCCCAGCATTTT
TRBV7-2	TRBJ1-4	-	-	CASNLGAPNEKLFF	TGTGCCAGCAACCTTGGGGCCCCTAATGAAAAACTGTTTTTT
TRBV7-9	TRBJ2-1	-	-	CASSRLTSYNEQFF	TGTGCCAGCAGCCGACTGACCTCCTACAATGAGCAGTTCTTC
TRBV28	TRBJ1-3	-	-	CASSLHGGQRDTIYF	TGTGCCAGCAGTTTACACGGCGGCCAGAGGGACACCATATATTTT
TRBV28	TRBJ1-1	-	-	CASSYPGLLNTEAFF	TGTGCCAGCAGTTATCCGGGACTCCTGAACACTGAAGCTTTCTTT